This entry lists 11 T cell receptor beta chains sequenced from one sample in a study of cytomegalovirus exposure and HLA in healthy donors (dated by TCRdb to 2015 to 2018). The library relied on the immunoSEQ multiplex PCR assay. The multiplex PCR relied on a mix of 60 forward primers for TCR Vbeta segments and 13 reverse primers for TCR Jbeta segments. TCRdb's version of the immuneACCESS table is confined to in-frame rearrangements and falls short of the full clone set. An unresolved V gene accounts for under half of the shortfall where checked; the remainder is of unknown origin. The sample table lists tens of thousands of clones, about 75% of them with a count of one. The top ten clones comprise under 2.5% of the sample. Sequencing was carried out using PBMCs. Receptor source: a man aged 35-49 years in good health and CMV-seronegative.

The V call is TRBV29-1, the J call TRBJ2-5, with TRBD2 identical over 9 bases. Trimming cost V 5 bases and J 9 bases; bases outside gene matches: 10. Germline V gene data show CDR1 as SQVTM and CDR2 as ANQGSEA. The CDR3 loop spans 13 amino acids. CDR3 amino acids: CSVLREERGAQYF. As DNA, the CDR3 is TGCAGCGTTCTCCGGGAGGAGCGGGGGGCCCAGTACTTC.

V gene TRBV4-2 combines with J gene TRBJ2-3, with D perhaps matching TRBD1 (6 bases). The germline V gene encodes CDR1 LGHNA and CDR2 YNFKEQ. The ends were cut back, 4 bases at V and 3 bases at J, with 17 bases in the middle. CDR3 length: 16 residues. The CDR3 loop reads CASSPSFTGPTDTQYF. CDR3 sequence (DNA): TGTGCCAGCAGCCCCTCCTTTACAGGGCCGACAGATACGCAGTATTTT.

The chain couples TRBV30 to TRBJ1-2, with a possible D match to TRBD1 (5 bases). The germline V and J ends were trimmed by 0 bases and 8 bases, with 13 bases remaining between them. Germline CDR1 reads GTSNPN; CDR2 reads SVGIG (reference sequence). There are 13 residues in the CDR3. The CDR3 DNA reads TGTGCCTGGAGTGTATCGACAGCTTTCGGCTACACCTTC. This sequence encodes CAWSVSTAFGYTF.

The gene calls are TRBV29-1 and TRBJ2-3; D ambiguous. The V end was cut by 3 bases, the J end by 2 bases, with 3 bases between. The germline V gene has CDR1 SQVTM and CDR2 ANQGSEA. The CDR3 spans 11 residues. CDR3 residues: CSVEYTDTQYF. DNA of the CDR3: TGCAGCGTTGAGTACACAGATACGCAGTATTTT.

V is TRBV7-9 and J is TRBJ1-1; TRBD1 is a possible D gene (5 bases). Per the germline V gene, CDR1 is SEHNR and CDR2 is FQNEAQ (reference sequence). Trimming shortened V by 2 bases and J by 1 base, and 20 bases separated the two germline ends. CDR3 size: 18 residues. CDR3 DNA: TGTGCCAGCAGCTTAATTGAGATTCGGAGGGGAACGAACACTGAAGCTTTCTTT. This sequence encodes CASSLIEIRRGTNTEAFF.

In its sample, this clone was seen a few times. This sequence joins TRBV11-3 and TRBJ2-1; 11 bases match TRBD2. J lost 7 bases, V lost 1 base, and 12 bases had no gene match. CDR3 size: 18 residues. Germline V gene data show CDR1 as SGHNT and CDR2 as YENEEA. CDR3 nucleotides: TGTGCCAGCAGCTTAGCTAGCGGGGGGCGGGGTATTAGGAATGAGCAGTTCTTC. It codes for CASSLASGGRGIRNEQFF. The variable domain in full, with the rest retrieved from reference TRBV11-3 and TRBJ2-1, is EAGVVQSPRYKIIEKKQPVAFWCNPISGHNTLYWYLQNLGQGPELLIRYENEEAVDDSQLPKDRFSAERLKGVDSTLKIQPAELGDSAVYLCASSLASGGRGIRNEQFFGPGTRLTVL.

The V and J genes are TRBV28 and TRBJ2-3; 10 bases fit TRBD2. J lost 4 bases, V lost 3 bases, and 4 bases had no gene match. CDR3 length: 15 residues. From germline, CDR1 is MDHEN and CDR2 SYDVKM. The chain's CDR3 is CASSLLAGVADTQYF. The CDR3 nucleotides are TGTGCCAGCAGTTTGCTAGCGGGAGTGGCAGATACGCAGTATTTT.

The V and J genes are TRBV27 and TRBJ2-5; 7 bases are shared with TRBD1. Trimming cost V 6 bases and J 2 bases; bases outside gene matches: 6. The V gene's germline CDR1 is MNHEY and CDR2 SMNVEV (reference sequence). The CDR3 has 14 residues. CDR3 bases: TGTGCCAGCAGCGTGGGACAGACTCAAGAGACCCAGTACTTC. Protein sequence: CASSVGQTQETQYF.

This clone was observed a single time. The chain carries TRBV28 and TRBJ2-3; D is perhaps TRBD1 (5 bases). The CDR3 is 13 residues long. Germline values: CDR1 MDHEN, CDR2 SYDVKM. V was clipped by 6 bases and J by 5 bases, with 12 bases between them. CDR3 protein: CASRGPMEDTQYF. The CDR3 DNA follows: TGTGCCAGCAGGGGGCCTATGGAAGATACGCAGTATTTT. Full variable domain (outside the CDR3, taken from reference TRBV28 and TRBJ2-3): DVKVTQSSRYLVKRTGEKVFLECVQDMDHENMFWYRQDPGLGLRLIYFSYDVKMKEKGDIPEGYSVSREKKERFSLILESASTNQTSMYLCASRGPMEDTQYFGPGTRLTVL.

The rearrangement links TRBV9 to TRBJ2-7; 13 bases align to TRBD2. V lost 3 bases, J lost 2 bases, and 2 bases stayed unmatched. Germline V gene sequence: CDR1 SGDLS, CDR2 YYNGEE. The CDR3 is made up of 15 amino acids. CDR3 bases: TGTGCCAGCAGCGCCGGGACTAGCGGGACCTACGAGCAGTACTTC. It translates to CASSAGTSGTYEQYF.

V and J are TRBV19 and TRBJ2-3; D possibly corresponds to TRBD1 (6 bases). Germline assignment: CDR1 LNHDA and CDR2 SQIVND (reference sequence). Trimming left V 8 bases short and J 3 bases short, with 15 bases between. The CDR3 consists of 14 residues. DNA of the CDR3: TGTGCCAGTCGCCTGACAGGTGAAACAGATACGCAGTATTTT. Encoded protein: CASRLTGETDTQYF. Based on the CDR3 plus reference TRBV19 and TRBJ2-3, the full variable domain is DGGITQSPKYLFRKEGQNVTLSCEQNLNHDAMYWYRQDPGQGLRLIYYSQIVNDFQKGDIAEGYSVSREKKESFPLTVTSAQKNPTAFYLCASRLTGETDTQYFGPGTRLTVL.